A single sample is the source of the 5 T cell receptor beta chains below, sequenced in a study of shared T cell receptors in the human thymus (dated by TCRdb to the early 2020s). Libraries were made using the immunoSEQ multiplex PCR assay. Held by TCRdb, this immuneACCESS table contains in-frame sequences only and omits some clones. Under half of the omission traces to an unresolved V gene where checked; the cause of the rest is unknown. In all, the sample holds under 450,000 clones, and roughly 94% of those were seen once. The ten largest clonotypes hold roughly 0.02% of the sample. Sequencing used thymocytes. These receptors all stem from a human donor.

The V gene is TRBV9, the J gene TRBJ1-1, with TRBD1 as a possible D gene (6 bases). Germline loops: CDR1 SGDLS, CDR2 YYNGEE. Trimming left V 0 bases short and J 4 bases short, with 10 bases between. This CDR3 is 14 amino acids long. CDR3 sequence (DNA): TGTGCCAGCAGCGTAGGGGGGGGCGGCACTGAAGCTTTCTTT. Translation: CASSVGGGGTEAFF.

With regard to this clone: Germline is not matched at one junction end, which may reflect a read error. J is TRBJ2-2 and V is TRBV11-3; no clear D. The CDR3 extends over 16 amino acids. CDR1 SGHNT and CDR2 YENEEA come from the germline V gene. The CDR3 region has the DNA TGTGCCAGCAGCCGGGTTCACTCCCCGAACACCAGGGAGCTGTTTTTT. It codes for CASSRVHSPNTRELFF.

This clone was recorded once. For the CDR3, the DNA is TGTGCCAGCAGTGGTTCCCACCCGGGGGCACGCGTCTTAAGACGGAACGAGCAGTACTTC. It is translated as CASSGSHPGARVLRRNEQYF. J is TRBJ2-7 and V is TRBV27; either TRBD1 or TRBD2 may fit D (6 bases each). Germline values: CDR1 MNHEY, CDR2 SMNVEV (reference sequence). The CDR3 is made up of 20 amino acids. The ends were cut back, 5 bases at V and 5 bases at J, with 34 bases in the middle.

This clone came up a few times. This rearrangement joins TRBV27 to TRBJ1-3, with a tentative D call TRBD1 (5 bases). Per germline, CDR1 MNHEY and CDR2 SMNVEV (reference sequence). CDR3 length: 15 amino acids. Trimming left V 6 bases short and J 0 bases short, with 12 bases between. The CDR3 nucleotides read TGTGCCAGCAGCTCCGGGGCCTACTCTGGAAACACCATATATTTT. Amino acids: CASSSGAYSGNTIYF.

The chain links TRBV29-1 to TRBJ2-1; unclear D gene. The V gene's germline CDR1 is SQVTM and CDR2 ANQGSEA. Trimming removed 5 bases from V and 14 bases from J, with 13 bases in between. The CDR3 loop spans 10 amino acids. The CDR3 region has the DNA TGCAGCGTTTCAACCGTCAAGAAGTTCTTC. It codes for CSVSTVKKFF.